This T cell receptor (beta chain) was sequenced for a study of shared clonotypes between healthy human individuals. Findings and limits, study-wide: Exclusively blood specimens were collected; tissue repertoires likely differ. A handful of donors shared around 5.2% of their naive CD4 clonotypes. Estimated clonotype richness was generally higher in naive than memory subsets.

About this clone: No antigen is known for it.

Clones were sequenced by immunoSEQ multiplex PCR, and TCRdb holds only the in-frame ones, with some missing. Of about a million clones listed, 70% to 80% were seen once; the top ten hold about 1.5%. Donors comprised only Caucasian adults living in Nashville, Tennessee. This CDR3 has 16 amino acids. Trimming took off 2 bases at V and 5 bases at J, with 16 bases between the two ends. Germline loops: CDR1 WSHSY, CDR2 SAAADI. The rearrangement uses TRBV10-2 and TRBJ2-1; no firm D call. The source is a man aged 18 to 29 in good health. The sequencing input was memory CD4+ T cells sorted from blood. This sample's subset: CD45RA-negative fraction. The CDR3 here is CASSEVYLTANNEQFF. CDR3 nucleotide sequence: TGCGCCAGCAGTGAGGTTTACCTAACCGCCAACAATGAGCAGTTCTTC.